This TCR beta chain was captured by sequencing in a study of Ad26.COV2.S vaccination and SARS-CoV-2 variants. About the study: Donor was assigned to the Ad26.COV2.S arm of trial COV1001.

Sample treatment: roughly 19 received Ad26.COV2.S at low or high dose, single or two shots; several received placebo; per-sample allocation not given. The study sampled participants on day 63 after the first vaccine or placebo injection. Based in Boston, the donor was an adult of 18-55 years. Per germline, CDR1 LGHDT and CDR2 YNNKEL (reference sequence). This CDR3 has 14 residues. Worth noting for this clone: One end of the junction does not line up with germline, which may come from a read error.

Using immunoSEQ multiplex PCR, the repertoire was profiled, and TCRdb retains in-frame clones only, with some absent. Among over 350,000 clones listed, roughly nine tenths were seen once. This material consisted of peripheral blood, taken in a trial of Ad26.COV2.S vaccine versus placebo. The clonotype comes from a person aged 18-60 years who received the Ad26.COV2.S COVID-19 vaccine or a placebo. This rearrangement joins TRBV3-1 (or the pseudogene TRBV3-2) to TRBJ1-3; D unresolved. Here the CDR3 reads CASSQDPLGHTIYF. The CDR3 nucleotides are TGTGCCAGCAGCCAAGATCCGCTTGGACACACCATATATTTT.